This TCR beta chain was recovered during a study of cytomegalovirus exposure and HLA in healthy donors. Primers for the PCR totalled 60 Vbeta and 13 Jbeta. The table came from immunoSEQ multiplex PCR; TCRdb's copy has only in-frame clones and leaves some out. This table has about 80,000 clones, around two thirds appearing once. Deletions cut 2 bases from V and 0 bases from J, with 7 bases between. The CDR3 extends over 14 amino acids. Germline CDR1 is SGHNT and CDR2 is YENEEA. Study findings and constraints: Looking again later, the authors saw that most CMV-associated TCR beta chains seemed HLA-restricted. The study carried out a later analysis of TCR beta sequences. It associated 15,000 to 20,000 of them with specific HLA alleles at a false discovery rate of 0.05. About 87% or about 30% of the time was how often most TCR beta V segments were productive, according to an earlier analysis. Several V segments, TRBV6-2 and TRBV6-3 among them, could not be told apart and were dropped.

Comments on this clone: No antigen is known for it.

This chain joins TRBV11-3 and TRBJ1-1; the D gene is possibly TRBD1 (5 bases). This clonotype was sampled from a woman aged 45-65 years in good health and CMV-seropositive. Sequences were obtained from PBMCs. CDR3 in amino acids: CASSLRGMNTEAFF. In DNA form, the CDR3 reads TGTGCCAGCAGCTTAAGGGGCATGAACACTGAAGCTTTCTTT.